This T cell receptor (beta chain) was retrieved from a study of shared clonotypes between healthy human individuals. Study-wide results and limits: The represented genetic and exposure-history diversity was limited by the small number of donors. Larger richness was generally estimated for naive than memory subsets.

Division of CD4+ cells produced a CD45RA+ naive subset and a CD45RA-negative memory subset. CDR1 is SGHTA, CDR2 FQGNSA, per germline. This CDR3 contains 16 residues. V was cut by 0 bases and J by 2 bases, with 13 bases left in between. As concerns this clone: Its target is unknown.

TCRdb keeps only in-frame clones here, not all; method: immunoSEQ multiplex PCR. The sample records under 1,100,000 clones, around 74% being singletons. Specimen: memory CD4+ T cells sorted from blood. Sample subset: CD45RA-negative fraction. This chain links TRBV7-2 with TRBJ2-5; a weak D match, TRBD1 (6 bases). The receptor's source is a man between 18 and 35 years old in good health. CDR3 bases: TGTGCCAGCAGCTTAGCGTCTACGCAGGGGCAAGAGACCCAGTACTTC. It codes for CASSLASTQGQETQYF.